Only a few counts were recorded for the clone carrying this TCR beta chain. Its specificity is not known. This specimen belongs to a study of vaccination and CD4 T cells after COVID-19. Study details: Post-vaccine sampling followed dose two by a median roughly 74 days (range 14 to 241).

Sample treatment: 10-day PBMC culture with coronavirus spike peptide pools or control peptides (ViraFEST assay). Germline-derived CDR1 and CDR2 are SGHRS and YFSETQ. The CDR3 totals 14 residues. V was trimmed by 5 bases and J by 4 bases, leaving 14 bases between them. The Oncomine TCR Beta short-read assay was applied to DNA of cultured CD4+ T cells. Using its own MiXCR run on the PCR reads, TCRdb lists one record per CDR3 protein. The sample contains around 10,000 distinct CDR3 sequences, around 58% of which appear only once. Sample: CD4+ T cells from blood, cultured in vitro. The chain links TRBV5-1 to TRBJ2-3; D is perhaps TRBD1 or TRBD2 (5 bases each). This clonotype originated in a human donor who had recovered from COVID-19. The DNA for the CDR3 is TGCGCCAGCAGTCGGGTCGGGGCCTCAGATACGCAGTATTTT. This encodes CASSRVGASDTQYF.